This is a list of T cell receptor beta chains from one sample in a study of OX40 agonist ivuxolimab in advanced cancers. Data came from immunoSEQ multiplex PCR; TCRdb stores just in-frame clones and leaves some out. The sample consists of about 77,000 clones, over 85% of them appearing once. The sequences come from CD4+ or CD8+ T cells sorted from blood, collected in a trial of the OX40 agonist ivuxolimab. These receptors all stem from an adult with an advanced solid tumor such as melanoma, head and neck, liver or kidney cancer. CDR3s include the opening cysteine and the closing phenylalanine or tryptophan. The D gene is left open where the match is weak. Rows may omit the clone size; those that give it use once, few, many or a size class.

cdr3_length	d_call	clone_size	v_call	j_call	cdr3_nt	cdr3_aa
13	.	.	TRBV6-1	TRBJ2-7	TGTGCCAGCAGCCCAGTTCTGGGAAACTCGCAGTACTTC	CASSPVLGNSQYF
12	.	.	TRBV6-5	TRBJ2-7	TGTGCCAGCAGGCCCAGGTCGAACGAGCAGTACTTC	CASRPRSNEQYF
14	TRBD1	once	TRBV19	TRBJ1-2	TGTGCCAGTAGGTTACAGGGGGCGCGTTATGGCTACACCTTC	CASRLQGARYGYTF
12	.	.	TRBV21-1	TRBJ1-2	TGTGCCAGCATCCCCTTGAGATATGGCTACACCTTC	CASIPLRYGYTF
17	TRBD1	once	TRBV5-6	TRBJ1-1	TGTGCCAGCAGTTCCCCGGGACAGGTAACCCGGGGCACTGAAGCTTTCTTT	CASSSPGQVTRGTEAFF
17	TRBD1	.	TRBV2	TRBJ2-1	TGTGCCAGCAGTGAAGAGGGAGGGGGACAGGGAAGGGATGAGCAGTTCTTC	CASSEEGGGQGRDEQFF
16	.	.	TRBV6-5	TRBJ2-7	TGTGCCAGCAGTTCCATACGGAGTTCGGACTACCCCGAGCAGTACTTC	CASSSIRSSDYPEQYF
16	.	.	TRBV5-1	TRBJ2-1	TGCGCCAGCAGCCCGATGGGAAGGGGTGTATACAATGAGCAGTTCTTC	CASSPMGRGVYNEQFF
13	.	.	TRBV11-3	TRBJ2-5	TGTGCCAGCAGCTTAGGGATCCAAGAGACCCAGTACTTC	CASSLGIQETQYF
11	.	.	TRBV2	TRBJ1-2	TGTGCCAGCAGTGGCGACTTGGCTTACACCTTC	CASSGDLAYTF
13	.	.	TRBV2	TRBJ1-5	TGTGCCAGCAATCGGGGGGGCAATCAGCCCCAGCATTTT	CASNRGGNQPQHF
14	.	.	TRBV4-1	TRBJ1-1	TGCGCCAGCCGGAGGTGGGGTAATAACACTGAAGCTTTCTTT	CASRRWGNNTEAFF
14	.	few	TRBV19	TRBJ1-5	TGTGCCAGTAGTGTGACAGATAGCAATCAGCCCCAGCATTTT	CASSVTDSNQPQHF
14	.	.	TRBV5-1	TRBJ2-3	TGCGCCAGCAGCTCCGGGGCACCCACAGATACGCAGTATTTT	CASSSGAPTDTQYF
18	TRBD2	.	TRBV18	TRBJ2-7	TGTGCCAGCTCACCCACGGGAACTAGCGGACTCGCTGGGGACGAGCAGTACTTC	CASSPTGTSGLAGDEQYF
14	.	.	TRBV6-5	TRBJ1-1	TGTGCCAGCAGTTACGTCAGGGTAGGGACTGAAGCTTTCTTT	CASSYVRVGTEAFF
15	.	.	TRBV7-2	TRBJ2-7	TGTGCCAGCAGCTTAGCCGGGGCAGGGAAGTACGAGCAGTACTTC	CASSLAGAGKYEQYF
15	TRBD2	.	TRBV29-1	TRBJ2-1	TGCAGCGTTGACCTGGGACTAGCCAAGCCCTATGAGCAGTTCTTC	CSVDLGLAKPYEQFF
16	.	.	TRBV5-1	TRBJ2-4	TGCGCCAGCAGCCCGATAGACACTCTAGCCAAAAACATTCAGTACTTC	CASSPIDTLAKNIQYF
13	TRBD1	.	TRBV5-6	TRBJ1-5	TGTGCCAGCAGCCAGGACAGGGCAATAACCCAGCATTTT	CASSQDRAITQHF
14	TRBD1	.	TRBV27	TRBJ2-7	TGTGCCAGCAGACGGTGGGACAGCTCCTACGAGCAGTACTTC	CASRRWDSSYEQYF
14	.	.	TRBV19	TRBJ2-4	TGTGCCAGTAGTACCTACGGGGCCGGGAACATTCAGTACTTC	CASSTYGAGNIQYF
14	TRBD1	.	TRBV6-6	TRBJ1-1	TGTGCCAGCAGACTCCGGGACAGGGACACTGAAGCTTTCTTT	CASRLRDRDTEAFF
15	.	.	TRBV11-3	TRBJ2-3	TGTGCCAGCAGCTTAGGCCAGGGGCCACCGGGTACGCAGTATTTT	CASSLGQGPPGTQYF
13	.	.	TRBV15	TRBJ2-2	TGTGCCACCAGCAGTCCTTGGGGCGGGGAGCTGTTTTTT	CATSSPWGGELFF
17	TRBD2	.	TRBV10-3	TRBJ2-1	TGTGCCATCATGACTAGCGGGAGTAGGGGCTCCTACAATGAGCAGTTCTTC	CAIMTSGSRGSYNEQFF
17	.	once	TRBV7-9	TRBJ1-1	TGTGCCAGCAGCCCCAAGGGGGTTTCAGGATCGGACACTGAAGCTTTCTTT	CASSPKGVSGSDTEAFF
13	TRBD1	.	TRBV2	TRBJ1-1	TGTGCCAGCAGGGACAGGGCGAACACTGAAGCTTTCTTT	CASRDRANTEAFF
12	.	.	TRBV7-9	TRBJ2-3	TGTGCCAGCAGCTCAAACTCAGATACGCAGTATTTT	CASSSNSDTQYF
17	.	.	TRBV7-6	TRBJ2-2	TGTGCCAGCAGCTTAATTGCCAGGGGATTGAACACCGGGGAGCTGTTTTTT	CASSLIARGLNTGELFF
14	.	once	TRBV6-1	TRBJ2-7	TGTGCCAGCAGCCCCGGAGGGCCGCGACTCGAGCAGTACTTC	CASSPGGPRLEQYF
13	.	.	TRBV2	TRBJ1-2	TGTGCCAGCAAGGGGGAGGGACCGACCGGCTACACCTTC	CASKGEGPTGYTF